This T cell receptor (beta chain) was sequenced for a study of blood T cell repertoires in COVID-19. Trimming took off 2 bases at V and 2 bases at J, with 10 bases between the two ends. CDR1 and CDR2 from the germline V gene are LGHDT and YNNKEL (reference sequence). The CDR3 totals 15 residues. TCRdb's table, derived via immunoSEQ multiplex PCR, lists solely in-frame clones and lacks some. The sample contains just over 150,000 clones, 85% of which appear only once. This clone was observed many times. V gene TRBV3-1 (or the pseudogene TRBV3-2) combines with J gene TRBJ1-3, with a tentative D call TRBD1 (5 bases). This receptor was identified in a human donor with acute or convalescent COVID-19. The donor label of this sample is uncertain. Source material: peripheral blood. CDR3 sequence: CASSQMWGAGNTIYF. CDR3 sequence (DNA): TGTGCCAGCAGCCAAATGTGGGGCGCTGGAAACACCATATATTTT.